Shown below are 4 T cell receptor beta chains from a single sample sequenced in a study of blood T cell repertoires in COVID-19. Assay used: immunoSEQ multiplex PCR; TCRdb lists only in-frame clones, some missing. The table lists 400,000 to 450,000 clones, around 87% of them singletons. The sample taken for sequencing was PBMCs or T cells enriched from blood (not recorded which). Receptors originate from a man aged 25 to 45 who had recovered from COVID-19.

This rearrangement joins TRBV18 to TRBJ1-1, with D tentatively TRBD1 (6 bases). V lost 3 bases and J lost 1, with 12 bases in between. The CDR3 extends over 15 amino acids. Germline CDR1 reads KGHSH; CDR2 reads LQKENI. Written as DNA, the CDR3 is TGTGCCAGCTCACCGGTCGGACAGAAGAACACTGAAGCTTTCTTT. It translates to CASSPVGQKNTEAFF.

This clone has a single count. The CDR3 nucleotides read TGTGCCAGCAGCCAAGCCGGGACAGGGATATATGGCTACACCTTC. This translates into CASSQAGTGIYGYTF. The chain links TRBV14 to TRBJ1-2; 9 bases agree with TRBD1. V gave up 1 base and J gave up 5 bases; unmatched junction bases: 5. This CDR3 is built from 15 residues. Germline loops: CDR1 SGHDN, CDR2 FVKESK.

The count of this clone is one. The chain carries TRBV16 and TRBJ1-1, with TRBD1 matching over 7 bases. There are 14 residues in the CDR3. Unmatched junction bases numbered 6, after V lost 7 bases and J lost 1 base. The germline V gene encodes CDR1 KGHSY and CDR2 FQNENV. CDR3 DNA sequence: TGTGCCAGCAAGGGGGCAAGAGGGAACACTGAAGCTTTCTTT. It specifies CASKGARGNTEAFF.

This chain joins TRBV6-1 and TRBJ1-2; 8 bases map to TRBD1. Germline V lookup: CDR1 MNHNS, CDR2 SASEGT. V trimming: 2 bases; J trimming: 1 base; junction bases outside the gene matches: 3. The CDR3 has 15 residues. CDR3 DNA: TGTGCCAGCAGTGAACAGGGGGCGAGTAACTATGGCTACACCTTC. It encodes CASSEQGASNYGYTF.